This T cell receptor beta chain appears in the sequencing data of a study of sequential checkpoint blockade in melanoma. Overall study context: Each arm's sequence ended with maintenance nivolumab.

TCRdb keeps only in-frame clones here, not all; method: immunoSEQ multiplex PCR. This sample has 15,000 or so clones, with 52% found just once. Treatment denoted: randomized to nivolumab then ipilimumab (arm A) or the reverse (arm B). DNA-damaging chemotherapy had not been given to any patient beforehand. From thawed PBMCs, live CD3+CD8+ cells negative for CD19 and CD56 were sorted. This clone showed up just once. This sequence originates from a human donor with melanoma. The source was CD8+ T cells sorted from blood (inferred from file names), collected from a patient given nivolumab and ipilimumab in sequence.

The CDR3, as DNA: TGTGCCAGCCCTCGGCGGCTAGGAGGGACCGGGGAGCTGTTTTTT. This translates into CASPRRLGGTGELFF. This chain links TRBV6-8 with TRBJ2-2; D is possibly TRBD2 (6 bases). Germline V gene lookup returns CDR1 MNHGY and CDR2 SAAAGT. V lost 8 bases and J 5 bases, leaving 18 bases between the germline ends. The CDR3 contains 15 residues.